This T cell receptor beta chain was recovered during a study of blood T cell repertoires in COVID-19. On the study more broadly: There were acute and convalescent COVID-19 samples, and they came from the United States, Italy and Spain. In each case, the material was cDNA or gDNA derived from T cells, B-cell-depleted T cells, or PBMCs.

The germline V gene encodes CDR1 SGHTA and CDR2 FQGTGA. V was trimmed by 5 bases and J by 0 bases, leaving 9 bases between them. The CDR3 totals 14 residues. In the original analysis: Amplification with reference gene primers provided the estimates of nucleated cell counts. The protocol was immunoSEQ multiplex PCR, while the TCRdb copy is restricted to in-frame clones and leaves out a portion. The D gene and trimming were derived from the DNA, and the V and J assignments and clone size from that table. The sample comprises hundreds of thousands of clones, roughly three quarters of which are singletons, and about 4% rests with the top ten.

The sequence was obtained from a woman in her forties with active or convalescent COVID-19. V is TRBV7-3 and J is TRBJ2-3; D call uncertain. The specimen was peripheral blood. CDR3 nucleotides: TGTGCCAGCAGCCCCAGACATAGCACAGATACGCAGTATTTT. Its translation: CASSPRHSTDTQYF.